This entry lists 32 T cell receptor beta chains sequenced from one sample in a study of OX40 agonist ivuxolimab in advanced cancers. Data came from immunoSEQ multiplex PCR; TCRdb stores just in-frame clones and leaves some out. The repertoire consists of about 100,000 clones, with roughly nine tenths occurring once and the leading ten covering roughly 0.3%. This material consisted of CD4+ or CD8+ T cells sorted from blood, taken in a trial of the OX40 agonist ivuxolimab. These receptors were obtained from an adult with an advanced solid tumor such as melanoma, head and neck, liver or kidney cancer.

The chain carries TRBV28 and TRBJ2-3; D gene unclear. The CDR3 loop spans 14 amino acids. Germline loops: CDR1 MDHEN, CDR2 SYDVKM. The V gene lost 7 bases and the J gene lost 1 base, with 12 bases spanning the gap. CDR3 residues: CASIPRGGTDTQYF. Here the CDR3 DNA reads TGTGCCAGCATCCCCCGTGGGGGCACAGATACGCAGTATTTT.

The chain links TRBV7-8 to TRBJ2-2; D perhaps matches TRBD1 (5 bases). The CDR3 consists of 16 residues. Deletions cut 5 bases from V and 3 bases from J, with 16 bases between. Germline-derived CDR1 and CDR2 are SGHVS and FQNEAQ. The CDR3 region has the DNA TGTGCCAGCAGCAAACGCGGCGCAGGGTACACCGGGGAGCTGTTTTTT. Protein product: CASSKRGAGYTGELFF.

This chain links TRBV6-4 with TRBJ2-7; D tentatively fits TRBD1 or TRBD2 (7 bases each). The germline V gene has CDR1 MRHNA and CDR2 SNTAGT. There are 14 residues in the CDR3. V was clipped by 4 bases and J by 4 bases, with 14 bases between them. CDR3 protein: CASSAGGAGYEQYF. CDR3 nucleotide sequence: TGTGCCAGCAGTGCAGGGGGGGCTGGGTACGAGCAGTACTTC.

This clone was observed a single time. The chain is built from TRBV5-4 and TRBJ1-2, with D perhaps matching TRBD1 (6 bases). The length of the CDR3 is 14 residues. Germline V gene lookup returns CDR1 SGHNT and CDR2 YYREEE (reference sequence). V lost 0 bases and J 8 bases, leaving 14 bases between the germline ends. The CDR3 loop is CASSLVGIGGGYTF. In DNA, the CDR3 is TGTGCCAGCAGCTTGGTAGGGATAGGGGGAGGCTACACCTTC.

The rearrangement links TRBV27 to TRBJ2-5; 9 bases are shared with TRBD1. The J call is doubtful: the DNA matches TRBJ2-7 better. The CDR3 is 14 residues long. The germline V gene has CDR1 MNHEY and CDR2 SMNVEV (reference sequence). Written as DNA, the CDR3 is TGTGCCAGCAGTTTCCGGGACAGGGCTTACGAGCAGTACTTC. It encodes CASSFRDRAYEQYF.

This clone was seen just once. The chain links TRBV5-8 to TRBJ2-5; D gene unclear. Germline-derived CDR1 and CDR2 are SGHTS and YDEGEE. This CDR3 comprises 12 residues. V was shortened by 1 base and J by 5 bases, with 6 bases between the two germline ends. The CDR3 region has the DNA TGTGCCAGCAGCTTGTTCGGTGAGACCCAGTACTTC. It codes for CASSLFGETQYF.

The chain employs TRBV5-1 and TRBJ2-1, with 7 bases that match TRBD1. The V gene's germline CDR1 is SGHRS and CDR2 YFSETQ. The V segment lost 4 bases and the J segment 9 bases; nucleotides outside the gene matches: 4. This CDR3 has 12 amino acids. Here the CDR3 reads CASSDGQVEQFF. The CDR3 coding sequence is TGCGCCAGCAGCGACGGACAGGTTGAGCAGTTCTTC.

This clone occurred once. This chain links TRBV7-2 with TRBJ2-1, with D unclear. The ends were cut back, 5 bases at V and 4 bases at J, with 15 bases in the middle. The CDR3 consists of 15 residues. Germline V gives CDR1 SGHTA, CDR2 FQGNSA. CDR3 bases: TGTGCCAGCAGCAGGACGGTCCAAGGGTACAATGAGCAGTTCTTC. Its protein product is CASSRTVQGYNEQFF.

DNA for the CDR3: TGTGCCAGCACCACCCAGGGGCGCAAAAACATTCAGTACTTC. It translates to CASTTQGRKNIQYF. The V gene is TRBV28, the J gene TRBJ2-4; the D gene is possibly TRBD1 (6 bases). The CDR3 has 14 amino acids. Trimming removed 7 bases at V and 3 bases at J, with 13 bases between. The V gene's germline CDR1 is MDHEN and CDR2 SYDVKM.

This chain uses TRBV5-6 with TRBJ2-7; D is ambiguous. The germline V and J ends were trimmed by 0 bases and 2 bases, with 3 bases remaining between them. The CDR3 spans 12 residues. Per the germline V gene, CDR1 is SGHDT and CDR2 is YYEEEE. The CDR3: CASSLGTYEQYF. DNA of the CDR3: TGTGCCAGCAGCTTGGGGACCTACGAGCAGTACTTC.

The rearrangement joins TRBV11-2 to TRBJ2-7, with TRBD2 matching 13 bases. This CDR3 comprises 17 residues. Germline CDR1 and CDR2: SGHAT and FQNNGV. Unmatched junction bases numbered 12, after V lost 6 bases and J lost 4 bases. The CDR3 region has the DNA TGTGCCAGCAGTCTTACAACTAGCGGGAGGGTTCGGTACGAGCAGTACTTC. This encodes CASSLTTSGRVRYEQYF.

This chain connects TRBV7-2 to TRBJ2-5, with 11 bases matching TRBD2. Trimming removed 4 bases from V and 5 bases from J; junction bases left unmatched: 6. The length of the CDR3 is 15 residues. CDR1 is SGHTA, CDR2 FQGNSA, per germline. The CDR3 loop reads CASSSLTSGMETQYF. CDR3 in DNA: TGTGCCAGCAGCTCCCTGACTAGCGGGATGGAGACCCAGTACTTC.

The rearrangement joins TRBV5-1 to TRBJ2-1; 8 bases match TRBD2. Germline CDR1 is SGHRS and CDR2 is YFSETQ. The ends lost 7 bases at V and 6 bases at J; junction bases unmatched: 15. The CDR3 is 16 amino acids. CDR3 residues: CASSLLSGTSGNEQFF. DNA of the CDR3: TGCGCCAGCTCCCTCCTTAGCGGGACCTCCGGCAATGAGCAGTTCTTC.

J is TRBJ2-1 and V is TRBV6-5; 15 bases are shared with TRBD2. From germline, CDR1 is MNHEY and CDR2 SVGAGI. With 6 bases clipped from V and 4 bases from J, the junction kept 1 base outside the gene matches. CDR3 length: 15 residues. The chain's CDR3 is CASSGTSGGYNEQFF. CDR3 DNA: TGTGCCAGCAGCGGGACTAGCGGGGGGTACAATGAGCAGTTCTTC.

The chain has TRBV28 and TRBJ2-3; D unclear. The CDR3 length is 12 residues. Trimming took off 6 bases at V and 2 bases at J, with 6 bases between the two ends. CDR1 is MDHEN and CDR2 is SYDVKM in the germline V gene. CDR3 sequence reads: CASRLTTDTQYF. In DNA form, the CDR3 reads TGTGCCAGCAGACTTACCACAGATACGCAGTATTTT.

The CDR3 spells CASSYETLAYEQYF. CDR3 coding DNA: TGTGCCAGCAGTTACGAGACACTCGCGTACGAGCAGTACTTC. This rearrangement joins TRBV6-5 to TRBJ2-7; D ambiguous. The CDR3 is 14 amino acids. The V end was cut by 2 bases, the J end by 4 bases, with 12 bases between. In germline, CDR1 is MNHEY, CDR2 SVGAGI.

As to this clone: The germline gene is not matched at one end of the junction; a read error may be the cause. The chain carries TRBV7-9 and TRBJ2-1; no clear D. The length of the CDR3 is 13 residues. Germline-derived CDR1 and CDR2 are SEHNR and FQNEAQ (reference sequence). CDR3 nucleotide sequence: TGTGCCAACAGCTTATCCGGCTACAATGAGCAGTTCTTC. It is translated as CANSLSGYNEQFF.

The V and J genes are TRBV5-1 and TRBJ2-7; 10 nucleotides agree with TRBD1. V lost 4 bases, J lost 7 bases, and 11 bases stayed unmatched. Germline loops: CDR1 SGHRS, CDR2 YFSETQ. CDR3 length equals 15 residues. The CDR3 nucleotides are TGCGCCAGCAGCCCCGAGGGGGACAGGGGCAGAGAGCAGTACTTC. It translates to CASSPEGDRGREQYF.

The chain uses TRBV18 and TRBJ1-4; perhaps TRBD1 as D (5 bases). The germline V and J ends were trimmed by 3 bases and 3 bases, with 11 bases remaining between them. Germline CDR1 is KGHSH and CDR2 is LQKENI. The CDR3 is 15 residues long. Here the CDR3 reads CASSPQQEPNEKLFF. CDR3 in DNA: TGTGCCAGCTCACCCCAACAGGAACCTAATGAAAAACTGTTTTTT.

J is TRBJ2-2 and V is TRBV7-2, with D hard to call. Germline V gene sequence: CDR1 SGHTA, CDR2 FQGNSA. The CDR3 sequence is 15 residues long. V lost 1 base, J lost 5 bases, and 11 bases lay in between. This CDR3 is CASSLGFSRTGELFF. The CDR3 nucleotides are TGTGCCAGCAGCTTAGGATTCTCAAGGACCGGGGAGCTGTTTTTT. Full variable domain (outside the CDR3, taken from reference TRBV7-2 and TRBJ2-2): GAGVSQSPSNKVTEKGKDVELRCDPISGHTALYWYRQSLGQGLEFLIYFQGNSAPDKSGLPSDRFSAERTGGSVSTLTIQRTQQEDSAVYLCASSLGFSRTGELFFGEGSRLTVL.

This rearrangement joins TRBV7-3 to TRBJ2-5; D unresolved. The germline V gene has CDR1 SGHTA and CDR2 FQGTGA. Trimming cost V 5 bases and J 13 bases, with 5 bases left between them. The CDR3 extends over 8 amino acids. The CDR3 DNA is TGTGCCAGCAGCCCCAGGTACTTC. Encoded protein: CASSPRYF.

V usage is TRBV6-6 and J usage is TRBJ1-4, with a possible D match to TRBD1 (5 bases). Looked up from germline, CDR1 is MNHNY and CDR2 is SVGAGI (reference sequence). CDR3 length: 14 amino acids. Trimming removed 2 bases from V and 8 bases from J, with 12 bases in between. As DNA, the CDR3 is TGTGCCAGCAGTTACGAAGGGGTTGGAGAAAAACTGTTTTTT. Translating it yields CASSYEGVGEKLFF.

This chain connects TRBV5-1 to TRBJ2-2, with 11 bases matching TRBD2. CDR3 size: 16 residues. V shed 2 bases and J 2 bases; nucleotides not matched to a gene: 2. Looked up from germline, CDR1 is SGHRS and CDR2 is YFSETQ. The CDR3 loop is CASSFTSGGNTGELFF. The CDR3 DNA is TGCGCCAGCAGCTTCACTAGCGGGGGTAACACCGGGGAGCTGTTTTTT.

This chain joins TRBV18 and TRBJ2-5, with 10 bases matching TRBD2. This CDR3 is 15 amino acids long. V gave up 1 base and J gave up 5 bases; unmatched junction bases: 4. The V gene's germline CDR1 is KGHSH and CDR2 LQKENI. CDR3 loop: CASSPQQAGGETQYF. In DNA form, the CDR3 reads TGTGCCAGCTCACCACAGCAAGCGGGGGGGGAGACCCAGTACTTC.

V gene TRBV6-5 combines with J gene TRBJ2-6, with D tentatively TRBD1 (5 bases). Trimming shortened V by 3 bases and J by 1 base, and 10 bases separated the two germline ends. The V gene's germline CDR1 is MNHEY and CDR2 SVGAGI. This CDR3 contains 16 residues. In DNA form, the CDR3 reads TGTGCCAGCAGTTATCCAGGGTCGTCTGGGGCCAACGTCCTGACTTTC. Translation gives CASSYPGSSGANVLTF.

V and J are TRBV9 and TRBJ2-7; D call uncertain. Germline values: CDR1 SGDLS, CDR2 YYNGEE. The germline V and J ends were trimmed by 3 bases and 3 bases, with 13 bases remaining between them. The CDR3 sequence is 14 residues long. The CDR3 loop is CASSASTQSYEQYF. The CDR3 DNA sequence: TGTGCCAGCAGCGCCTCGACACAAAGCTACGAGCAGTACTTC.

This CDR3 reads CASSRGLRVFGELFF. CDR3 nucleotides: TGTGCCAGCTCCCGGGGCCTTAGGGTCTTCGGGGAGCTGTTTTTT. This sequence joins TRBV18 and TRBJ2-2; D tentatively fits TRBD1 or TRBD2 (5 bases each). In germline, CDR1 is KGHSH, CDR2 LQKENI. Trimming removed 6 bases at V and 7 bases at J, with 18 bases between. The CDR3 runs 15 residues.

V and J are TRBV27 and TRBJ2-7, with D possibly matching TRBD1 (6 bases). This CDR3 region has 15 residues. V was clipped by 4 bases and J by 2 bases, with 15 bases between them. Germline CDR1 is MNHEY and CDR2 is SMNVEV (reference sequence). CDR3 sequence reads: CASSYKTGTAYEQYF. The CDR3 bases are TGTGCCAGCAGTTACAAAACAGGGACGGCCTACGAGCAGTACTTC.

The rearrangement links TRBV29-1 to TRBJ2-1, with D uncertain. This CDR3 contains 14 residues. Trimming removed 7 bases at V and 5 bases at J, with 18 bases between. CDR1 and CDR2 from the germline V gene are SQVTM and ANQGSEA. CDR3 amino acids: CSAEASYRNNEQFF. The CDR3 DNA reads as TGCAGCGCCGAGGCGAGCTATAGAAACAATGAGCAGTTCTTC.

The chain uses TRBV7-9 and TRBJ2-2; 9 nucleotides agree with TRBD2. The CDR3 totals 17 residues. From germline, CDR1 is SEHNR and CDR2 FQNEAQ (reference sequence). Germline trimming cut 5 bases from V and 5 bases from J; bases unmatched to any gene: 12. The CDR3 DNA reads as TGTGCCAGCAGCCCGCAAGGAAGCGGGAGGCGAACCGGGGAGCTGTTTTTT. Translating it yields CASSPQGSGRRTGELFF.

V gene TRBV4-1 combines with J gene TRBJ2-1; 11 nucleotides align to TRBD2. With V trimmed by 1 base and J by 0 bases, 17 bases remained unmatched. This CDR3 has 22 residues. Germline assignment: CDR1 MGHRA and CDR2 YSYEKL. The CDR3 reads CASSQAGVGNSGRGGSYNEQFF. The CDR3 coding sequence is TGCGCCAGCAGCCAAGCCGGGGTGGGGAATAGCGGGAGGGGAGGCTCCTACAATGAGCAGTTCTTC.

The chain combines TRBV6-6 with TRBJ1-2; TRBD1 is a possible D gene (5 bases). The CDR3 is made up of 12 amino acids. Trimming pared 2 bases from V and 4 bases from J, leaving 5 bases between. Germline CDR1 is MNHNY and CDR2 is SVGAGI (reference sequence). The CDR3 reads CASSYDSYGYTF. The CDR3 coding sequence is TGTGCCAGCAGTTACGACAGCTATGGCTACACCTTC.